The text below deals with one T cell receptor beta chain. The antigen is not known. The repertoire was sequenced with immunoSEQ multiplex PCR; TCRdb's copy has only in-frame clones and lacks some. The sample lists about 120,000 clones; approximately 86% were seen once. This sample is drawn from a study of T cell responses to AZD1222 COVID-19 vaccine. The CDR3 spans 13 residues. The V gene lost 5 bases and the J gene lost 12 bases, with 18 bases spanning the gap. The V gene's germline CDR1 is SEHNR and CDR2 FQNEAQ (reference sequence). General observations from the study: Close to half of all spike-specific TCRs reportedly target regions of the variants that are unmutated. Donors in the cohort were predominantly white British and more often female, and clonal diversity was possibly underestimated.

The rearrangement joins TRBV7-9 to TRBJ2-3; possibly TRBD2 for D (5 bases). This TCR came from an adult in good health. The sample in question was peripheral blood, obtained on day 0 of AZD1222 vaccination. CDR3 residues: CASSRWEAEYQYF. In nucleotides, the CDR3 is TGTGCCAGCAGCCGATGGGAAGCGGAATATCAGTATTTT. The full variable domain, its missing parts supplied by reference TRBV7-9 and TRBJ2-3, is DTGVSQNPRHKITKRGQNVTFRCDPISEHNRLYWYRQTLGQGPEFLTYFQNEAQLEKSRLLSDRFSAERPKGSFSTLEIQRTEQGDSAMYLCASSRWEAEYQYFGPGTRLTVL.